The entry below gives a single T cell receptor beta chain sequence along with its context. Its antigen is currently unknown. Germline lookup yields CDR1 SEHNR and CDR2 FQNEAQ (reference sequence). This CDR3 has 13 amino acids. V shed 1 base and J shed 3 bases, with 5 bases lying between them. TCRdb's copy holds only in-frame clones and misses some; the assay was immunoSEQ multiplex PCR. In the table there are 90,000 to 100,000 clones, approximately 95% of which are singletons. This record comes from a study of OX40 agonist ivuxolimab in advanced cancers. Study-level points and caveats: There were, on average, more expanded clones in CD8+ T cells than in CD4+.

The material sequenced was CD4+ or CD8+ T cells sorted from blood, taken in a trial of the OX40 agonist ivuxolimab. The chain recombines TRBV7-9 with TRBJ2-3; the D is unclear. The source is an adult with an advanced solid tumor such as melanoma, head and neck, liver or kidney cancer. CDR3 region: CASSLEVTDTQYF. The CDR3 region has the DNA TGTGCCAGCAGCTTAGAAGTTACAGATACGCAGTATTTT.